Listed below are T cell receptor beta chains from one sample, sequenced in a study of long-term antiretroviral therapy in people with HIV. Method: immunoSEQ multiplex PCR; TCRdb's copy keeps in-frame clones and lacks some. The sample records approximately 20,000 clones, 70% to 80% being singletons. The specimen was unsorted PBMCs, collected around 21 months before starting antiretroviral therapy. Source of these receptors: a woman aged 40 to 50 with HIV. Each CDR3 is given with its conserved first and last residue. A D gene is named only where the DNA matches it firmly. The size entry is marked missing in some rows and otherwise reads once, few, many or a size class.

TRBV7-8,TRBJ2-3,.,.,CASSPFEGRVPTDTQYF,TGTGCCAGCAGCCCCTTCGAGGGCAGGGTGCCCACAGATACGCAGTATTTT
TRBV2,TRBJ2-2,.,.,CASWGAGNTGELFF,TGTGCCAGCTGGGGGGCGGGAAACACCGGGGAGCTGTTTTTT
TRBV6-1,TRBJ2-7,TRBD2,.,CASRILLAVFYEQYF,TGTGCCAGCCGCATCTTACTAGCGGTATTTTACGAGCAGTACTTC
TRBV19,TRBJ1-2,.,.,CASKTGGYGYTF,TGTGCCAGCAAGACAGGCGGTTATGGCTACACCTTC
TRBV6-1,TRBJ2-7,.,.,CASRPGSGVYEQYF,TGTGCCAGCCGTCCCGGGTCAGGGGTCTACGAGCAGTACTTC
TRBV6-1,TRBJ2-7,.,.,CASGVFGGGYYEQYF,TGTGCCAGCGGGGTATTCGGGGGCGGCTACTACGAGCAGTACTTC
TRBV5-1,TRBJ2-1,.,.,CASRVGPNNEQFF,TGCGCCAGCAGGGTGGGTCCGAACAATGAGCAGTTCTTC
TRBV2,TRBJ1-5,TRBD1,few,CASSGTGIQPQHF,TGTGCCAGCAGTGGGACAGGAATCCAGCCCCAGCATTTT
TRBV30,TRBJ1-4,.,.,CAWRRGVEKLFF,TGTGCCTGGAGGCGGGGCGTTGAAAAACTGTTTTTT
TRBV7-9,TRBJ2-5,.,.,CASSLVGTQETQYF,TGTGCCAGCAGCTTAGTCGGGACACAAGAGACCCAGTACTTC
TRBV27,TRBJ2-3,.,.,CASRYSRWVDTQYF,TGTGCCAGCAGATACTCTAGATGGGTAGATACGCAGTATTTT
TRBV5-1,TRBJ1-6,.,.,CASSIGTGVASPLHF,TGCGCCAGCAGCATAGGGACGGGGGTTGCGTCACCCCTCCACTTT
TRBV6-6,TRBJ2-7,.,.,CASSYPGSNEQYF,TGTGCCAGCAGTTACCCAGGAAGCAACGAGCAGTACTTC
TRBV6-6,TRBJ1-1,TRBD1,.,CASSYSPGQGNTEAFF,TGTGCCAGCAGTTACTCCCCCGGACAGGGGAACACTGAAGCTTTCTTT
TRBV30,TRBJ2-6,.,.,CAWSVVGDSGANVLTF,TGTGCCTGGAGTGTAGTGGGGGACTCTGGGGCCAACGTCCTGACTTTC
TRBV2,TRBJ1-2,.,.,CASSELGQVGGYTF,TGTGCCAGCAGTGAACTGGGACAAGTAGGAGGCTACACCTTC
TRBV6-5,TRBJ1-2,.,few,CASSPRGRNGYTF,TGTGCCAGCAGTCCCAGGGGTAGGAATGGCTACACCTTC
TRBV6-5,TRBJ2-3,TRBD1,.,CASSSGQGVSTDTQYF,TGTGCCAGCAGTTCAGGACAGGGGGTGTCCACAGATACGCAGTATTTT
TRBV11-3,TRBJ1-2,.,.,CASSPTMAAHGYTF,TGTGCCAGCAGCCCTACCATGGCAGCGCATGGCTACACCTTC
TRBV5-1,TRBJ1-4,.,.,CASSLEGSSNEKLFF,TGCGCCAGCAGCTTGGAGGGGTCGTCTAATGAAAAACTGTTTTTT
TRBV7-8,TRBJ2-7,TRBD2,.,CASSMGLPNYEQYF,TGTGCCAGCAGCATGGGACTACCTAACTACGAGCAGTACTTC
TRBV5-5,TRBJ2-5,TRBD2,.,CASSNRLAGGPETQYF,TGTGCCAGCAGCAACCGACTAGCGGGAGGGCCAGAGACCCAGTACTTC
TRBV6-5,TRBJ1-5,.,.,CASWAAGQPQHF,TGTGCCAGCTGGGCCGCTGGGCAGCCCCAGCATTTT
TRBV10-2,TRBJ2-3,TRBD2,.,CASREGLAGTDTQYF,TGCGCCAGCAGGGAAGGACTAGCGGGCACAGATACGCAGTATTTT
TRBV7-9,TRBJ1-1,.,.,CASSPVISTEAFF,TGTGCCAGCAGCCCAGTGATATCGACTGAAGCTTTCTTT
TRBV4-1,TRBJ2-5,.,.,CASSQVTAQATQYF,TGCGCCAGCAGCCAAGTAACAGCCCAAGCGACCCAGTACTTC
TRBV19,TRBJ2-3,.,.,CASSWTERTDTQYF,TGTGCCAGTAGTTGGACAGAGAGAACAGATACGCAGTATTTT
TRBV10-3,TRBJ2-1,TRBD2,.,CAIRWTSGDNEQFF,TGTGCCATCAGATGGACTAGCGGGGACAATGAGCAGTTCTTC
TRBV10-3,TRBJ1-5,.,.,CAISEGMGSNQPQHF,TGTGCCATCAGTGAAGGGATGGGCAGCAATCAGCCCCAGCATTTT
TRBV7-2,TRBJ2-7,.,.,CASSLGLSYEQYF,TGTGCCAGCAGCTTAGGGTTATCCTACGAGCAGTACTTC
TRBV7-9,TRBJ2-2,.,few,CASSLGAGELFF,TGTGCCAGCAGCTTAGGGGCCGGGGAGCTGTTTTTT
TRBV12-5,TRBJ1-5,.,.,CASGASGPQHF,TGTGCTAGTGGTGCTTCCGGCCCCCAGCATTTT
TRBV10-2,TRBJ1-2,TRBD1,.,CASRGTGPYYGYTF,TGCGCCAGCCGGGGGACAGGCCCCTACTATGGCTACACCTTC
TRBV4-2,TRBJ1-1,.,.,CASSQITGANTEAFF,TGTGCCAGCAGCCAAATTACAGGCGCGAACACTGAAGCTTTCTTT
TRBV5-1,TRBJ2-1,.,.,CASSPQDPHEQFF,TGCGCCAGCAGCCCCCAAGACCCCCATGAGCAGTTCTTC
TRBV2,TRBJ1-1,.,.,CASSPRQDKRTEAFF,TGTGCCAGCAGTCCACGACAGGATAAGAGGACTGAAGCTTTCTTT
TRBV7-9,TRBJ2-2,.,.,CASSFRPGVTGELFF,TGTGCCAGCAGCTTCAGACCGGGAGTCACCGGGGAGCTGTTTTTT
TRBV19,TRBJ2-4,.,.,CASSIRGALAKNIQYF,TGTGCCAGTAGTATCCGAGGGGCGCTGGCCAAAAACATTCAGTACTTC
TRBV30,TRBJ2-1,TRBD2,.,CAWSVLAGDNEQFF,TGTGCCTGGAGTGTCCTAGCGGGGGACAATGAGCAGTTCTTC
TRBV10-1,TRBJ1-2,.,.,CASSAGANYGYTF,TGCGCCAGCAGTGCGGGAGCTAACTATGGCTACACCTTC
TRBV7-9,TRBJ1-2,.,.,CASSSVGEQHTF,TGTGCCAGCAGTTCTGTAGGGGAGCAGCACACCTTC
TRBV19,TRBJ1-5,.,few,CASRVFTYSNQPQHF,TGTGCCAGTAGAGTTTTCACATATAGCAATCAGCCCCAGCATTTT
TRBV4-1,TRBJ1-5,.,.,CASSQGGQPQHF,TGCGCCAGCAGCCAAGGAGGTCAGCCCCAGCATTTT
TRBV11-3,TRBJ2-7,.,.,CASSLVDEQYF,TGTGCCAGCAGCTTAGTAGACGAGCAGTACTTC
TRBV7-9,TRBJ2-1,.,once,CASSFLGSSYNEQFF,TGTGCCAGCAGCTTTTTGGGGAGCTCCTACAATGAGCAGTTCTTC
TRBV5-5,TRBJ1-2,TRBD1,.,CASSLLVQGADGYTF,TGTGCCAGCAGCTTGTTGGTACAGGGGGCGGATGGCTACACCTTC
TRBV6-5,TRBJ1-1,.,.,CASSYGGATEAFF,TGTGCCAGCAGTTACGGGGGGGCCACTGAAGCTTTCTTT
TRBV29-1,TRBJ2-5,.,.,CSVEDHRVWGETQYF,TGCAGCGTTGAAGACCACAGGGTATGGGGAGAGACCCAGTACTTC
TRBV29-1,TRBJ2-7,.,.,CSVGYSYEQYF,TGCAGCGTTGGATATTCCTACGAGCAGTACTTC
TRBV11-2,TRBJ1-2,TRBD1,few,CASSLGADRGYTF,TGTGCCAGCAGCTTAGGAGCGGACAGGGGCTACACCTTC
TRBV6-5,TRBJ1-2,TRBD1,few,CASSYTGTDGYTF,TGTGCCAGCAGTTACACTGGGACAGATGGCTACACCTTC
TRBV18,TRBJ1-2,.,.,CASSPGTESNYGYTF,TGTGCCAGCTCACCGGGGACGGAATCTAACTATGGCTACACCTTC
TRBV4-1,TRBJ1-3,.,.,CASSQDPDAGNTIYF,TGCGCCAGCAGCCAAGATCCCGATGCTGGAAACACCATATATTTT
TRBV6-5,TRBJ2-7,.,.,CASNRATGEQYF,TGTGCCAGCAACCGGGCGACGGGGGAGCAGTACTTC